This record covers a single T cell receptor (beta chain). Its matching antigen is unknown. Other DNA sequences within the sample encode an identical CDR3. This sample is drawn from a study of CD8+ T cells in alopecia areata. Study-wide context: Treatment of the treated patients consisted of oral tofacitinib, 5 to 10 mg twice daily. Study results and limitations: Under tofacitinib, fewer expanded CD8+ clones appeared among the top 100 scalp clones. Sequencing of scalp samples also captures resident alphabeta T cells of normal skin.

Sequencing relied on a cDNA template that was reverse transcribed from extracted RNA. Some clones are missing from TCRdb's copy, which holds only in-frame ones; the method was immunoSEQ multiplex PCR. The data contain 150,000 to 200,000 clones, roughly 66% of them singletons. Stated treatment: oral pan-JAK inhibitor, 5-10 mg twice daily. The CDR3 loop spans 15 amino acids. V shed 4 bases, J shed 0 bases, and the junction held 6 bases outside the gene matches. The germline gives CDR1 SGHRS, CDR2 YFSETQ. This clonotype was sampled from a human donor with alopecia areata. Sequenced material: CD4+ T cells sorted from blood, taken at week 24, from a patient treated with tofacitinib. The V and J genes are TRBV5-1 and TRBJ2-7; TRBD2 matches 8 bases. In nucleotides, the CDR3 is TGCGCCAGCAGCCTTACGGGAGGGCTCTCCTACGAGCAGTACTTC. It codes for CASSLTGGLSYEQYF.